Shown below are 26 T cell receptor beta chains from a single sample sequenced in a study of T cell repertoires in aging, cancer and after chemotherapy. The template was genomic DNA from peripheral blood, not RNA. Multiplex touch-down PCR with TRB-A/B primers amplified rearranged V-D-J TRB sequences. One entry per CDR3 protein, called by TCRdb with MiXCR from the multiplex PCR reads. The sample lists roughly 2,000 distinct CDR3 sequences, more than 25% seen once, with about 35% in the top ten. The sequenced sample was blood. Every receptor here comes from a human donor in good health.

This chain uses TRBV7-3 with TRBJ2-2, with D perhaps matching TRBD2 (5 bases). This CDR3 region has 15 residues. CDR1 SGHTA and CDR2 FQGTGA come from the germline V gene. Trimming took 2 bases from V and 5 from J, leaving 12 bases between them. CDR3 in DNA: TGTGCCAGCAGCTTACGGGGATGGGCGACCGGGGAGCTGTTTTTT. Protein: CASSLRGWATGELFF.

This clonotype showed up just a few times. The chain joins TRBV12-3 or TRBV12-4 to TRBJ2-5; 9 nucleotides match TRBD1. The CDR3 spans 13 residues. J lost 5 bases, V lost 6 bases, and 4 bases had no gene match. The CDR3: CASSYRGQETQYF. The CDR3 nucleotides read TGTGCCAGCAGCTACAGGGGGCAGGAGACCCAGTACTTC.

Sample share makes this clonotype large (0.1 to 1%). Written as DNA, the CDR3 is TGCAGCGTTGTGGGGGATTCCTACGAGCAGTACTTC. It codes for CSVVGDSYEQYF. The J gene is TRBJ2-7, the V gene TRBV29-1; possibly TRBD1 or TRBD2 for D (5 bases each). The V end lost 4 bases, the J end lost 1 base, and 8 bases lay between the germline ends. Germline CDR1 SQVTM, CDR2 ANQGSEA. The CDR3 runs 12 residues.

V gene TRBV6-5 combines with J gene TRBJ2-7; possible D gene TRBD2, 6 bases. Per the germline V gene, CDR1 is MNHEY and CDR2 is SVGAGI. There are 17 residues in the CDR3. V dropped 2 bases and J dropped 1 base, with 18 bases sitting between them. CDR3 sequence: CASSYTRSRDGSYEQYF. The CDR3 coding sequence is TGTGCCAGCAGTTACACCCGTTCGCGGGACGGGTCCTACGAGCAGTACTTC.

The chain has TRBV21-1 and TRBJ2-7; the table's D gene call, TRBD1, was not cross checked with the DNA. TRBV21-1 is tagged as a pseudogene. The CDR3 loop spans 15 amino acids. In nucleotides, the CDR3 is TGTGCCAGCAGCAAAATCGACCAGGGTCGATACGAGCAGTACTTC. It yields the protein CASSKIDQGRYEQYF.

A note on this clonotype: Compared with germline, one end of the junction differs, possibly owing to a read error. The V gene is TRBV4-3, the J gene TRBJ2-4; TRBD2 aligns across 9 bases. The CDR3 runs to 17 residues. Germline V lookup: CDR1 LGHNA, CDR2 YSLEER. DNA for the CDR3: TGTGCCAGCAGCCCGCTGGTAGCGGGAGACCTAGGAAACATTCAGTACTTC. As protein: CASSPLVAGDLGNIQYF.

The chain couples TRBV18 to TRBJ2-5, with 8 bases matching TRBD2. CDR1 is KGHSH and CDR2 is LQKENI in the germline V gene. The CDR3 is made up of 14 amino acids. Trimming removed 4 bases from V and 2 bases from J; junction bases left unmatched: 3. CDR3 in amino acids: CASSLAGPQETQYF. The CDR3 nucleotides read TGTGCCAGCTCACTAGCGGGGCCTCAAGAGACCCAGTACTTC. Drawing the rest from reference TRBV18 and TRBJ2-5, the complete variable domain is NAGVMQNPRHLVRRRGQEARLRCSPMKGHSHVYWYRQLPEEGLKFMVYLQKENIIDESGMPKERFSAEFPKEGPSILRIQQVVRGDSAAYFCASSLAGPQETQYFGPGTRLLVL.

This clonotype is large by share. The chain recombines TRBV15 with TRBJ2-5, with TRBD2 matching over 16 bases. V was clipped by 3 bases and J by 4 bases; unmatched bases: 2. From germline, CDR1 is LNHNV and CDR2 YYDKDF (reference sequence). The CDR3 has 16 residues. The DNA for the CDR3 is TGTGCCACCAGCAGCGGGACTAGCGGGGGGGCAGAGACCCAGTACTTC. Its translation is CATSSGTSGGAETQYF.

This CDR3 reads CANRQGAGSPLHF. The CDR3 DNA is TGTGCCAACAGACAGGGGGCAGGGTCACCCCTCCACTTT. The chain is built from TRBV11-1 and TRBJ1-6; TRBD1 aligns across 10 bases. After removal of 10 bases from V and 10 bases from J, the junction contained 7 bases not matched to a gene. The CDR3 sequence is 13 residues long. The germline V gene encodes CDR1 SGHAT and CDR2 FQDESV (reference sequence). Together with reference TRBV11-1 and TRBJ1-6, the CDR3 gives the full variable domain: EAEVAQSPRYKITEKSQAVAFWCDPISGHATLYWYRQILGQGPELLVQFQDESVVDDSQLPKDRFSAERLKGVDSTLKIQPAELGDSAMYLCANRQGAGSPLHFGNGTRLTVT.

By sample share, this clonotype is medium-sized. The CDR3 nucleotides are TGTGCCAGCAGTGGGCAGCCTAGCCCCAATCAGCCCCAGCATTTT. Translated: CASSGQPSPNQPQHF. J is TRBJ1-5 and V is TRBV6-2 or TRBV6-3; D is unclear. Germline V gives CDR1 MNHEY, CDR2 SVGEGT. This CDR3 is built from 15 residues. Trimming removed 5 bases from V and 3 bases from J, with 14 bases in between.

This rearrangement joins TRBV19 to TRBJ2-5; 13 nucleotides match TRBD2. The J call may be mistaken, given a closer DNA end match to TRBJ2-7. Germline V CDR1 and CDR2: LNHDA, SQIVND (reference sequence). The CDR3 runs to 22 residues. CDR3 nucleotides: TGTGCCAGTACCGACCGCACTAGCGGGGGGGCTAGGTCCGGGACTAGGTCTTCCGAGCAGTACTTC. This sequence encodes CASTDRTSGGARSGTRSSEQYF.

The CDR3, as DNA: TGTGCCAGCTCAGACAGACAATCCAGAAAGGAGGCCCAGCATTTT. It codes for CASSDRQSRKEAQHF. This sequence joins TRBV18 and TRBJ1-5, with D perhaps TRBD1 (5 bases). CDR1 is KGHSH, CDR2 LQKENI, per germline. This CDR3 is built from 15 residues. Between the trimmed V and J ends, which lost 5 bases and 11 bases, there was a span of 22 bases.

The chain joins TRBV2 to TRBJ2-3, with D hard to call. The CDR3 loop spans 11 amino acids. V was shortened by 7 bases and J by 4 bases, with 6 bases between the two germline ends. Looked up from germline, CDR1 is SNHLY and CDR2 is FYNNEI. This CDR3 reads CASNLSDTQYF. Here the CDR3 DNA reads TGTGCCAGCAATCTCTCAGATACGCAGTATTTT.

This clonotype was seen only a few times. The chain employs TRBV6-1 and TRBJ2-7, with D unresolved. This CDR3 has 14 amino acids. V was clipped by 4 bases and J by 4 bases, with 14 bases between them. Per the germline V gene, CDR1 is MNHNS and CDR2 is SASEGT. Here the CDR3 DNA reads TGTGCCAGCAGTGCCCCTTCCTTGAGGTACGAGCAGTACTTC. The encoded protein is CASSAPSLRYEQYF.

The chain is built from TRBV6-2 or TRBV6-3 and TRBJ2-7; 7 nucleotides agree with TRBD2. The germline V gene encodes CDR1 MNHEY and CDR2 SVGEGT. J gave up 3 bases and V 2 bases, and 10 bases lay outside the gene matches. This CDR3 contains 16 residues. The CDR3 reads CASSYTMGGGGYEQYF. Here the CDR3 DNA reads TGTGCCAGCAGTTACACCATGGGGGGGGGGGGCTACGAGCAGTACTTC.

This clonotype occurred a few times. The genes are TRBV20-1 and TRBJ2-5, with 9 positions matching TRBD2. Germline CDR1 DFQATT, CDR2 SNEGSKA (reference sequence). This CDR3 is 14 amino acids long. The junction had 4 bases not matched to a gene; V was cut back by 4 bases and J by 1 base. The CDR3 sequence is CSATDSGGQETQYF. The CDR3 DNA follows: TGCAGTGCTACTGATAGCGGGGGCCAAGAGACCCAGTACTTC.

This clonotype is categorized as medium-sized (0.01 to 0.1%). The rearrangement joins TRBV27 to TRBJ2-2; TRBD2 agrees at 16 bases. The junction had 9 bases not matched to a gene; V was cut back by 6 bases and J by 5 bases. This CDR3 is 18 amino acids long. Germline V gene lookup returns CDR1 MNHEY and CDR2 SMNVEV (reference sequence). The DNA of the CDR3 is TGTGCCAGCAGATGGGCGGGACTAGCGGGAGGGAAGACCGGGGAGCTGTTTTTT. Amino acids: CASRWAGLAGGKTGELFF.

The chain joins TRBV6-4 to TRBJ2-2; 7 nucleotides line up with TRBD1. Germline loops: CDR1 MRHNA, CDR2 SNTAGT. Trimming took 2 bases from V and 4 from J; bases not matched to a gene: 1. The CDR3 runs 14 residues. The CDR3 sequence is CASSDRGPTGELFF. CDR3 nucleotide sequence: TGTGCCAGCAGTGACAGGGGGCCCACCGGGGAGCTGTTTTTT.

This clonotype is labeled medium-sized (0.01 to 0.1%). The CDR3 spells CASSRVAGELFF. The CDR3 DNA is TGTGCCAGCAGCCGGGTGGCCGGGGAGCTGTTTTTT. The rearrangement links TRBV5-5 to TRBJ2-2; D is undetermined. The germline V gene has CDR1 SGHKS and CDR2 YYEKEE (reference sequence). CDR3 length equals 12 residues. V gave up 4 bases and J gave up 6 bases, with 7 bases separating them.

This clonotype was observed a few times. The chain links TRBV5-1 to TRBJ2-3; unclear D gene. Germline CDR1 reads SGHRS; CDR2 reads YFSETQ. The CDR3 has 14 amino acids. V lost 1 base and J lost 2, with 8 bases in between. The CDR3 sequence is CASSLTAYTDTQYF. The CDR3 region has the DNA TGCGCCAGCAGCTTGACAGCATACACAGATACGCAGTATTTT.

By share, this clonotype ranks as medium-sized. This chain joins TRBV6-5 and TRBJ2-7; TRBD1 matches 7 bases. Germline V lookup: CDR1 MNHEY, CDR2 SVGAGI. J was trimmed by 3 bases and V by 7 bases; bases with no gene match: 12. This CDR3 comprises 15 residues. The CDR3 spells CASTLDRFGIYEQYF. The CDR3 DNA reads TGTGCCAGCACCTTGGACAGGTTTGGGATCTACGAGCAGTACTTC.

V and J are TRBV28 and TRBJ1-3; D gene unclear. CDR3 length equals 14 residues. The germline V gene encodes CDR1 MDHEN and CDR2 SYDVKM. The V gene lost 8 bases and the J gene lost 3 bases, with 14 bases spanning the gap. The DNA of the CDR3 is TGTGCCAGCCACGGCTCTCTGTTTGGAAACACCATATATTTT. Amino acids: CASHGSLFGNTIYF.

This clonotype rates as medium-sized (0.01 to 0.1%). The rearrangement uses TRBV6-4 and TRBJ2-2, with unresolved D. Trimming took off 4 bases at V and 3 bases at J, with 6 bases between the two ends. Germline CDR1 is MRHNA and CDR2 is SNTAGT. CDR3 size: 13 residues. This chain's CDR3 is CASSVGDTGELFF. The CDR3 DNA reads as TGTGCCAGCAGTGTTGGGGACACCGGGGAGCTGTTTTTT.

The chain couples TRBV6-5 to TRBJ2-7, with a possible D match to TRBD1 (6 bases). Germline CDR1 MNHEY, CDR2 SVGAGI. The CDR3 is made up of 15 amino acids. Trimming took off 6 bases at V and 3 bases at J, with 18 bases between the two ends. CDR3 bases: TGTGCCAGCAGACATGCAGGGACACAGTACTACGAGCAGTACTTC. Translated: CASRHAGTQYYEQYF.

The chain links TRBV11-1 to TRBJ1-6, with a tentative D call TRBD1 (5 bases). The CDR3 covers 13 residues. Germline loops: CDR1 SGHAT, CDR2 FQDESV (reference sequence). The V and J ends lost 2 bases and 8 bases respectively, with 7 bases between them. The CDR3 DNA reads TGTGCCAGCAGCTTATTCAGGGATTCACCCCTCCACTTT. It yields the protein CASSLFRDSPLHF.

By share of the sample, this clonotype is medium-sized. The rearrangement joins TRBV12-3 or TRBV12-4 to TRBJ1-1, with D unclear. The V and J ends lost 2 bases and 8 bases respectively, with 15 bases between them. The CDR3 loop spans 14 amino acids. This chain's CDR3 is CASSLSGPQREAFF. The CDR3 region has the DNA TGTGCCAGCAGTTTATCTGGCCCGCAGCGGGAAGCTTTCTTT.